Listed below are T cell receptor beta chains from one sample, sequenced in a study of CD8 T cells in ankylosing spondylitis. Each CDR3 protein is one row after TCRdb ran MiXCR on the 5' RACE reads. This table holds hundreds of thousands of distinct CDR3 sequences, 10% to 15% found once. Specimen: blood, either unsorted or a sorted T cell fraction (not recorded which). Receptor source: a male donor with ankylosing spondylitis. Both conserved end residues are part of each CDR3. The D gene is left open where the match is weak. Not every row has a clone size; where given, it reads once, few, many or a size class.

j_gene	abundance	d_gene	v_gene	CDR3aa	CDR3nt
TRBJ2-5	few	NA	TRBV20-1	CSARKRDYQETQYF	TGCAGTGCTAGAAAACGGGATTACCAAGAGACCCAGTACTTC
TRBJ1-4	NA	NA	TRBV25-1	CASSAWGGQAPTNEKLFF	TGTGCCAGCAGTGCCTGGGGGGGTCAGGCGCCGACTAATGAAAAACTGTTTTTT
TRBJ2-3	many	TRBD2	TRBV2	CASSRDYLPDTQYF	TGTGCCAGCAGTAGGGACTACCTCCCGGATACGCAGTATTTT
TRBJ2-4	few	TRBD2	TRBV27	CASSFGGVNIQYF	TGTGCCAGCAGTTTTGGGGGGGTGAACATTCAGTACTTC
TRBJ2-2	few	TRBD1	TRBV5-1	CASSQTGGANTGELFF	TGCGCCAGCAGCCAGACAGGGGGGGCGAACACCGGGGAGCTGTTTTTT
TRBJ1-1	NA	NA	TRBV15	CATSGGEVEAFF	TGTGCCACCTCTGGAGGGGAGGTTGAAGCTTTCTTT
TRBJ1-1	NA	TRBD1	TRBV2	CTRSKTSGTGERDTEAFF	TGTACCCGCAGTAAAACCTCCGGGACAGGGGAGAGGGACACTGAAGCTTTCTTT
TRBJ2-7	many	NA	TRBV7-2	CASSLRESYEQYF	TGTGCCAGCAGCTTAAGAGAAAGCTACGAGCAGTACTTC
TRBJ2-5	NA	NA	TRBV11-3	CASKGMGETQYF	TGTGCCAGCAAAGGGATGGGAGAGACCCAGTACTTC
TRBJ2-1	NA	TRBD2	TRBV6-1	CASSEILGTSPTDEQFF	TGTGCCAGCAGTGAAATATTGGGGACTAGCCCTACCGATGAGCAGTTCTTC
TRBJ2-3	NA	TRBD2	TRBV20-1	CSASHPGLAGTDTQYF	TGCAGTGCTAGCCACCCCGGACTAGCGGGCACAGATACGCAGTATTTT
TRBJ2-2	few	NA	TRBV25-1	CASSEYAGIGELFF	TGTGCCAGCAGTGAATACGCGGGGATCGGGGAGCTGTTTTTT
TRBJ1-5	few	TRBD1	TRBV5-6	CASSNRGQPQHF	TGTGCCAGCAGCAACAGGGGCCAGCCCCAGCATTTT
TRBJ2-1	many	NA	TRBV12-3/TRBV12-4	CASSFHRVYEQFF	TGTGCCAGCAGTTTCCACAGGGTTTATGAGCAGTTCTTC
TRBJ2-1	few	TRBD2	TRBV18	CASSPNREGSEQFF	TGTGCCAGCTCACCAAATAGGGAGGGTAGTGAGCAGTTCTTC
TRBJ2-1	NA	NA	TRBV11-2	CASSLVGGPQNRFF	TGTGCCAGCAGCTTAGTGGGGGGGCCGCAAAATAGGTTCTTC
TRBJ1-5	few	NA	TRBV3-1	CASSPSTNQPQHF	TGTGCCAGCAGCCCGAGTACAAATCAGCCCCAGCATTTT
TRBJ1-2	NA	TRBD1	TRBV30	CAWSRDRGGSYGYTF	TGTGCCTGGTCCCGGGACAGGGGAGGGAGCTATGGCTACACCTTC
TRBJ1-5	NA	NA	TRBV12-3/TRBV12-4	CASSRHGGQPQHF	TGTGCCAGCAGTAGACATGGAGGGCAGCCCCAGCATTTT
TRBJ2-7	many	TRBD2	TRBV11-2	CASSLGVAGGFYEQYF	TGTGCCAGCAGCTTGGGAGTAGCGGGAGGTTTCTACGAGCAGTACTTC
TRBJ1-1	NA	TRBD1	TRBV5-1	CASSSSPGQDLNTEAFF	TGCGCCAGCAGCTCTTCACCGGGACAGGACCTGAACACTGAAGCTTTCTTT
TRBJ2-2	NA	TRBD1	TRBV6-1	CASRRTGDGSTGELFF	TGTGCCAGCAGGCGGACAGGGGATGGTAGCACCGGGGAGCTGTTTTTT
TRBJ1-2	few	NA	TRBV6-1	CASSEGTANYGYTF	TGTGCCAGCAGTGAAGGGACAGCTAACTATGGCTACACCTTC
TRBJ1-6	many	TRBD1	TRBV7-9	CASSLARSDRGQSPLHF	TGTGCCAGCAGCTTAGCGAGGTCGGACAGGGGGCAGTCACCCCTCCACTTT
TRBJ2-1	few	NA	TRBV3-1	CATGEPGQFF	TGTGCCACCGGGGAGCCAGGGCAGTTCTTC
TRBJ2-1	many	TRBD2	TRBV15	CATSRDLGTSGSGNEQFF	TGTGCCACCAGCAGAGATCTTGGGACTAGCGGGAGTGGCAATGAGCAGTTCTTC
TRBJ2-1	many	TRBD1	TRBV29-1	CSVNPRTGNNEQFF	TGCAGCGTGAACCCCAGGACAGGGAACAATGAGCAGTTCTTC
TRBJ1-5	NA	NA	TRBV20-1	CSATLAVDSFSNQPQHF	TGCAGTGCTACCCTTGCCGTTGACAGCTTTAGCAATCAGCCCCAGCATTTT
TRBJ1-1	NA	NA	TRBV6-1	CASSDDSQQNTEAFF	TGTGCCAGCAGTGACGACTCCCAACAGAACACTGAAGCTTTCTTT
TRBJ2-2	few	TRBD1	TRBV7-6	CASSFTGDPNTGELFF	TGTGCCAGCAGCTTTACAGGGGACCCGAACACCGGGGAGCTGTTTTTT
TRBJ1-2	few	NA	TRBV5-1	CASSPGVGPYGYTF	TGCGCCAGCAGCCCGGGGGTTGGGCCTTATGGCTACACCTTC
TRBJ1-6	few	NA	TRBV29-1	CSVADTNSPLHF	TGCAGCGTTGCGGACACAAATTCACCCCTCCACTTT
TRBJ2-1	few	TRBD2	TRBV10-3	CAARGRREGRNEQFF	TGTGCCGCCCGCGGTAGGCGGGAGGGCCGAAATGAGCAGTTCTTC
TRBJ1-1	few	NA	TRBV12-3/TRBV12-4	CASSPTRHTEAFF	TGTGCCAGCAGTCCCACAAGACACACTGAAGCTTTCTTT
TRBJ1-4	few	TRBD1	TRBV20-1	CSAREGTGNEKLFF	TGCAGTGCTAGGGAGGGGACAGGGAATGAAAAACTGTTTTTT
TRBJ2-2	few	TRBD1	TRBV24-1	CATSDRQGLTGELFF	TGTGCCACCAGCGACCGACAGGGGCTCACCGGGGAGCTGTTTTTT
TRBJ2-1	NA	NA	TRBV20-1	CSARGTSLGSAEQFF	TGCAGTGCTAGAGGGACCAGTTTGGGTTCTGCTGAGCAGTTCTTC
TRBJ1-1	NA	NA	TRBV12-5	CASGLVIGETEAFF	TGTGCTAGTGGTTTGGTAATAGGAGAGACTGAAGCTTTCTTT
TRBJ2-5	NA	TRBD2	TRBV24-1	CATAGTSGIGETQYF	TGTGCCACCGCGGGGACTAGCGGGATAGGGGAGACCCAGTACTTC
TRBJ1-4	NA	NA	TRBV15	CATSRVGGQGEKLFF	TGTGCCACCAGCAGGGTAGGAGGGCAGGGTGAAAAACTGTTTTTT